The source of this T cell receptor beta chain is a study of chemoradiotherapy in HPV16-positive cancers (dated 2022 in TCRdb). A note on the overall study: Candidate HPV-specific T-cell clones and common TCR motifs were defined by functional T-cell assays performed on cells from a couple of HPV16-positive patients. The study asked whether T-cell immunity against the HPV oncoproteins E6 and E7 changes during chemoradiotherapy and whether it affects survival. Next, the candidate HPV-specific TCRs and motifs were followed in TCR repertoires from around 87 patients with HPV-related cancers. On the study overall, not on this receptor specifically: The functional definition of HPV-specific T cells came from only a couple of HPV16-positive patients, and the survival association was reported for HPV16-positive patients. Expansion of candidate HPV-specific clones and E7-related TCR motifs was observed in the tumor microenvironment during treatment, whereas no such expansion was observed for non-HPV-specific T cells. In HPV16-positive patients, expansion of HPV-responsive T cells during chemoradiotherapy was associated with improved recurrence-free survival.

Repertoires were sampled repeatedly over the course of chemoradiotherapy, so clonal expansion could be followed in the tumor microenvironment. Note on this clone: The antigen this receptor binds is unknown. The record has no base qualities; no much larger clone is one base away.

The library was prepared using the immunoSEQ multiplex PCR assay. TCRdb limited this immuneACCESS table to in-frame rearrangements with V and J called. A share of clones is missing; checked studies link under half to unresolved V genes, and the rest is unexplained. The sample table records under 2,000 clones; about nine tenths of these occur just once. Over 7% of the sample is held by the ten biggest clonotypes. The cysteine opens and the phenylalanine closes a CDR3 of 15 amino acids. Only CDR3 DNA is held: 45 bases, read in frame from base 1. V trim: 2 bases; J trim: 3 bases; unmatched bases: 2. The germline V gene supplies CDR1 LGHNA and CDR2 YSLEER.

Sequences were derived from tumor tissue, sampled from a patient who underwent chemoradiotherapy. In this chain, TRBV4-3 is recombined with TRBJ2-3; 10 bases in the middle match TRBD2. The sequence was collected from a human donor with HPV-associated anogenital cancer. For the CDR3, the sequence is CASSQLAGATDTQYF. The bases read TGCGCCAGCAGCCAACTAGCGGGGGCTACAGATACGCAGTATTTT.